Shown below are 28 T cell receptor beta chains from a single sample sequenced in a study of regulatory T cells in long-lasting Graves disease. In building TCR beta libraries, iRepertoire HTBI primers were used together with Arm-PCR of CDR3 regions. In TCRdb, the multiplex PCR reads were re-called with MiXCR into one record per CDR3 protein. Counted here are about 310,000 distinct CDR3 sequences, 20% to 25% occurring once; the ten biggest clones make up approximately 53%. Described time point: persistent/refractory GD, antithyroid drugs over 5 years with positive TRAb. Extracted PBMC RNA gave rise to the TCR library. The specimen comprised peripheral blood mononuclear cells (PBMCs), sampled when the disease was refractory, from a patient treated with antithyroid drugs. These TCRs come from a female donor with Graves disease.

This clonotype was picked up many times. This chain uses TRBV28 with TRBJ2-7, with D maybe TRBD2 (7 bases). V was clipped by 7 bases and J by 6 bases, with 19 bases between them. Germline loops: CDR1 MDHEN, CDR2 SYDVKM. The CDR3 length is 14 residues. CDR3 bases: TGTGCCAGCAATATACAGGGAGGGAATTCCGAGCAGTACTTC. Translated, it gives CASNIQGGNSEQYF.

At least ten counts were recorded for this clonotype. This chain uses TRBV28 with TRBJ2-7; tentative D call: TRBD1 (6 bases). Germline loops: CDR1 MDHEN, CDR2 SYDVKM. Trimming took 6 bases from V and 3 from J, leaving 15 bases between them. This CDR3 has 14 amino acids. CDR3 in DNA: TGTGCCAGCAGCCTCGGGACACTCATCTACGAGCAGTACTTC. It is translated as CASSLGTLIYEQYF.

This chain links TRBV19 with TRBJ2-2; D might be TRBD1 (6 bases). CDR1 and CDR2 from the germline V gene are LNHDA and SQIVND (reference sequence). Trimming removed 0 bases at V and 6 bases at J, with 11 bases between. The CDR3 totals 15 residues. The CDR3 loop is CASSIDRGLAGELFF. The CDR3 nucleotides are TGTGCCAGTAGTATAGACAGGGGTCTCGCCGGGGAGCTGTTTTTT.

V gene TRBV7-8 combines with J gene TRBJ2-7; D remains ambiguous. Between the trimmed V and J ends, which lost 1 base and 2 bases, there was a span of 9 bases. This CDR3 is 14 amino acids long. The V gene's germline CDR1 is SGHVS and CDR2 FQNEAQ. This CDR3 is CASSLDRFPYEQYF. DNA for the CDR3: TGTGCCAGCAGCTTAGACCGGTTCCCCTACGAGCAGTACTTC.

This clonotype was found many times. The CDR3 loop reads CASSFSYGYEQYF. The CDR3 DNA sequence: TGTGCCAGCAGCTTCAGTTACGGGTACGAGCAGTACTTC. The rearrangement uses TRBV11-2 and TRBJ2-7; no clear D. The germline V gene has CDR1 SGHAT and CDR2 FQNNGV. The CDR3 contains 13 residues. Trimming removed 3 bases from V and 4 bases from J, with 10 bases in between.

This clonotype was seen only a few times. The rearrangement uses TRBV7-9 and TRBJ1-2, with D possibly matching TRBD1 (5 bases). This CDR3 spans 13 amino acids. Trimming shortened V by 6 bases and J by 4 bases, and 12 bases separated the two germline ends. Germline lookup yields CDR1 SEHNR and CDR2 FQNEAQ (reference sequence). As DNA, the CDR3 is TGTGCCAGCAGTCGAGGACACCCCTATGGCTACACCTTC. Its protein product is CASSRGHPYGYTF.

This clonotype was counted only a few times. The chain recombines TRBV20-1 with TRBJ2-7; D is perhaps TRBD1 (5 bases). From germline, CDR1 is DFQATT and CDR2 SNEGSKA (reference sequence). Trimming cost V 0 bases and J 1 base, with 16 bases left between them. This CDR3 region has 16 residues. CDR3 bases: TGCAGTGCTAGAGAGGCTATGGTCAGGGTATCCTACGAGCAGTACTTC. It is translated as CSAREAMVRVSYEQYF.

The chain has TRBV29-1 and TRBJ1-5; D unresolved. Trimming stripped 4 bases from V and 2 bases from J, with 9 bases between. The germline CDR1 and CDR2 sequences are SQVTM and ANQGSEA. This CDR3 has 13 residues. The CDR3 sequence: CSVAVDGNQPQHF. The CDR3 DNA reads TGCAGCGTTGCGGTTGACGGCAATCAGCCCCAGCATTTT.

This clonotype was counted between two and nine times. The rearrangement uses TRBV30 and TRBJ2-7, with 9 bases aligning to TRBD1. Germline trimming cut 2 bases from V and 5 bases from J; bases unmatched to any gene: 7. Germline loops: CDR1 GTSNPN, CDR2 SVGIG (reference sequence). The CDR3 contains 14 residues. CDR3 protein: CAWSPGQGLHEQYF. CDR3 coding DNA: TGTGCCTGGAGTCCGGGACAGGGCCTTCACGAGCAGTACTTC.

The table lists this clonotype with a few counts. The chain links TRBV6-4 to TRBJ2-7, with TRBD1 matching 9 bases. Germline CDR1 MRHNA, CDR2 SNTAGT. The CDR3 is 14 residues long. Trimming cost V 2 bases and J 3 bases; bases outside gene matches: 2. For the CDR3, the DNA is TGTGCCAGCAGTGACCGGGACAGGGTCTACGAGCAGTACTTC. This sequence encodes CASSDRDRVYEQYF.

The DNA for the CDR3 is TGTGCCAGCGTGGGACAGGCGAACACTGAAGCTTTCTTT. It is translated as CASVGQANTEAFF. This chain connects TRBV12-3 or TRBV12-4 to TRBJ1-1; 8 bases are shared with TRBD1. The CDR3 has 13 amino acids. J was trimmed by 1 base and V by 8 bases; bases with no gene match: 3.

This clonotype has only a few counts. V gene TRBV5-1 combines with J gene TRBJ1-1; 11 nucleotides line up with TRBD1. V lost 4 bases to trimming and J lost 3 bases; unmatched junction nucleotides: 14. Germline CDR1 is SGHRS and CDR2 is YFSETQ. This CDR3 is 18 amino acids long. The CDR3 reads CASSRTGGAALGDTEAFF. The CDR3, as DNA: TGCGCCAGCAGCCGGACAGGGGGCGCTGCCTTGGGGGACACTGAAGCTTTCTTT.

The CDR3 DNA reads TGTGCCAGCAGCTTAGGGGACAGAGTTACTGAAGCTTTCTTT. This gives the protein CASSLGDRVTEAFF. The gene calls are TRBV7-9 and TRBJ1-1; 7 positions agree with TRBD1. V was clipped by 1 base and J by 5 bases; unmatched bases: 4. This CDR3 comprises 14 residues. The V gene's germline CDR1 is SEHNR and CDR2 FQNEAQ (reference sequence).

The chain carries TRBV5-6 and TRBJ2-7; 9 nucleotides line up with TRBD2. J lost 3 bases, V lost 2 bases, and 3 bases had no gene match. This CDR3 spans 14 amino acids. The germline gives CDR1 SGHDT, CDR2 YYEEEE. The CDR3 DNA follows: TGTGCCAGCAGCTTCGCGGGAGGGTACTACGAGCAGTACTTC. This sequence encodes CASSFAGGYYEQYF.

In nucleotides, the CDR3 is TGTGCCAGCAGTCACCGGGACACTAACTATGGCTACACCTTC. Translation gives CASSHRDTNYGYTF. The V call is TRBV6-2 or TRBV6-3, the J call TRBJ1-2; D is possibly TRBD1 (6 bases). The CDR3 loop spans 14 amino acids. Deletions cut 5 bases from V and 0 bases from J, with 10 bases between. CDR1 and CDR2 (germline): MNHEY, SVGEGT.

A few counts support this clonotype. The rearrangement uses TRBV10-3 and TRBJ2-7; no firm D call. CDR1 and CDR2 (germline): ENHRY, SYGVKD. Trimming took 0 bases from V and 3 from J, leaving 6 bases between them. The CDR3 consists of 13 residues. In DNA, the CDR3 is TGTGCCATCAGTGAGTCATGGGACTACGAGCAGTACTTC. Protein sequence: CAISESWDYEQYF.

This clonotype was detected a few times. The genes are TRBV15 and TRBJ1-4; D unresolved. CDR3 size: 13 residues. The V and J ends lost 0 bases and 5 bases respectively, with 4 bases between them. Germline V CDR1 and CDR2: LNHNV, YYDKDF (reference sequence). The CDR3 reads CATSRDWNEKLFF. In nucleotides, the CDR3 is TGTGCCACCAGCAGAGATTGGAATGAAAAACTGTTTTTT.

This clonotype has only a few counts. The V gene is TRBV19, the J gene TRBJ1-1; no reliable D call. The CDR3 runs to 12 residues. Trimming took off 5 bases at V and 2 bases at J, with 6 bases between the two ends. The V gene's germline CDR1 is LNHDA and CDR2 SQIVND (reference sequence). The CDR3 spells CASSRYNTEAFF. The CDR3 region has the DNA TGTGCCAGTAGTCGATACAACACTGAAGCTTTCTTT.

Of note for this clonotype: No conserved phenylalanine or tryptophan is present at the end of the CDR3, so a read error is the likely explanation. This chain links TRBV7-2 with TRBJ2-2; 10 positions match TRBD2. V gave up 2 bases and J gave up 7 bases; unmatched junction bases: 7. The germline V gene has CDR1 SGHTA and CDR2 FQGNSA. The CDR3 is 16 amino acids. The CDR3 loop is CASSLKGGLAIGELFL. In nucleotides, the CDR3 is TGTGCCAGCAGCTTAAAAGGGGGACTAGCGATCGGGGAGCTGTTTCTT.

This clonotype was seen a few times. The chain employs TRBV20-1 and TRBJ2-1; 9 bases align to TRBD1. Germline loops: CDR1 DFQATT, CDR2 SNEGSKA (reference sequence). CDR3 length: 16 amino acids. Trimming removed 3 bases from V and 4 bases from J; junction bases left unmatched: 10. The CDR3, as DNA: TGCAGTGCTAGGCAGGGACAGGGAGAGGTTTACAATGAGCAGTTCTTC. This codes for CSARQGQGEVYNEQFF.

This clonotype was counted between two and nine times. CDR3 DNA sequence: TGCGCCAGCAGCGTCGGATTAGGAGGGGTCGCTGAAGCTTTCTTT. As protein: CASSVGLGGVAEAFF. The chain is built from TRBV5-1 and TRBJ1-1; weak D call: TRBD1 (5 bases). The V gene lost 4 bases and the J gene lost 6 bases, with 19 bases spanning the gap. The CDR3 totals 15 residues. Germline CDR1 and CDR2: SGHRS and YFSETQ.

This clonotype was observed a handful of times. The genes are TRBV7-9 and TRBJ2-2; 10 bases are a match to TRBD2. CDR3 length: 17 amino acids. Unmatched junction bases numbered 10, after V lost 1 base and J lost 8 bases. Germline CDR1 reads SEHNR; CDR2 reads FQNEAQ (reference sequence). CDR3 sequence (DNA): TGTGCCAGCAGCTTAGACGGGCTAGCGGGAGATGCAGGGGAGCTGTTTTTT. This codes for CASSLDGLAGDAGELFF.

The V call is TRBV11-2, the J call TRBJ2-1; 7 positions match TRBD2. This CDR3 has 17 amino acids. Germline-derived CDR1 and CDR2 are SGHAT and FQNNGV. The V gene end was trimmed by 7 bases and the J gene end by 3 bases; junction bases not matched to a gene: 15. The CDR3 reads CASTRGVRGSLYNEQFF. The CDR3 DNA reads as TGTGCCAGCACCAGAGGGGTCCGCGGGAGCCTCTACAATGAGCAGTTCTTC.

This chain links TRBV9 with TRBJ1-6; D not certain. V was cut by 4 bases and J by 6 bases, with 11 bases left in between. Germline V gene data show CDR1 as SGDLS and CDR2 as YYNGEE. CDR3 length: 14 residues. The DNA of the CDR3 is TGTGCCAGCAGCCTAGACCAGGTTAATTCACCCCTCCACTTT. Protein product: CASSLDQVNSPLHF.

This clonotype turned up a few times. This chain connects TRBV30 to TRBJ1-2; possible D gene TRBD1, 6 bases. V lost 3 bases to trimming and J lost 4 bases, with 9 bases between them. The germline CDR1 and CDR2 sequences are GTSNPN and SVGIG (reference sequence). This CDR3 region has 12 residues. The chain's CDR3 is CAWRGQSYGYTF. The CDR3 nucleotides are TGTGCCTGGAGGGGACAATCCTATGGCTACACCTTC.

This clonotype came up many times. J is TRBJ1-5 and V is TRBV20-1, with D maybe TRBD1 (5 bases). Germline lookup yields CDR1 DFQATT and CDR2 SNEGSKA (reference sequence). CDR3 size: 13 residues. V was clipped by 4 bases and J by 7 bases, with 14 bases between them. The CDR3 coding sequence is TGCAGTGCTACCGAAACGGGGGACCAGCCCCAGCATTTT. The encoded protein is CSATETGDQPQHF.

DNA of the CDR3: TGCGCCAGCAGCCAAGATTGGAGCAGCGTCTACGAGCAGTACTTC. This translates into CASSQDWSSVYEQYF. The rearrangement links TRBV4-3 to TRBJ2-7; D ambiguous. Germline V gene sequence: CDR1 LGHNA, CDR2 YSLEER. V lost 0 bases, J lost 3 bases, and 12 bases lay in between. This CDR3 has 15 residues.

The rearrangement joins TRBV3-1 to TRBJ2-7; TRBD2 matches at 8 bases. The ends lost 1 base at V and 6 bases at J; junction bases unmatched: 5. This CDR3 is 14 amino acids long. The germline CDR1 and CDR2 sequences are LGHDT and YNNKEL (reference sequence). The CDR3 DNA follows: TGTGCCAGCAGCCAAGTGGCGGGAGGAGTCGAGCAGTACTTC. Its translation: CASSQVAGGVEQYF.